The 10 T cell receptor beta chains presented below share a single source sample, sequenced in a study of blood T cell repertoires in COVID-19. Clones were sequenced by immunoSEQ multiplex PCR, and TCRdb holds only the in-frame ones, with some missing. The sample lists about 47,000 clones, 82% seen once, with around 14% in the top ten. Material: peripheral blood. Source of these receptors: a human donor with acute or convalescent COVID-19. The donor label of this sample is uncertain.

This chain links TRBV6-2 or TRBV6-3 with TRBJ2-3; no firm D call. Trimming left V 6 bases short and J 4 bases short, with 5 bases between. CDR3 length: 11 residues. Per germline, CDR1 MNHEY and CDR2 SVGEGT. CDR3 sequence (DNA): TGTGCCAGCAGCCCCGCAGATACGCAGTATTTT. Translation gives CASSPADTQYF.

As concerns this clone: Other DNA sequences within the sample encode an identical CDR3. V gene TRBV10-3 combines with J gene TRBJ1-1; 7 bases line up with TRBD1. Trimming removed 10 bases from V and 4 bases from J; junction bases left unmatched: 12. The CDR3 consists of 14 residues. Germline V gene data show CDR1 as ENHRY and CDR2 as SYGVKD. The CDR3 DNA follows: TGTGCCACCCAAGCCGGGACAGCAGGCACTGAAGCTTTCTTT. Residues: CATQAGTAGTEAFF.

The gene calls are TRBV28 and TRBJ2-3, with TRBD2 identical over 12 bases. The CDR3 has 16 residues. Germline V gives CDR1 MDHEN, CDR2 SYDVKM. The V gene end was trimmed by 3 bases and the J gene end by 4 bases; junction bases not matched to a gene: 5. CDR3 in amino acids: CASSFSSGGGPDTQYF. The DNA of the CDR3 is TGTGCCAGCAGTTTTTCTAGCGGGGGGGGTCCAGATACGCAGTATTTT.

The CDR3, as DNA: TGTGCCAGCAGCTCAAGGGGACAGGGGGTTCTGTACTTC. Translated: CASSSRGQGVLYF. The gene calls are TRBV7-3 and TRBJ2-7; 11 nucleotides agree with TRBD1. V shed 4 bases and J 12 bases; nucleotides not matched to a gene: 8. Germline-derived CDR1 and CDR2 are SGHTA and FQGTGA. This CDR3 region has 13 residues.

The chain recombines TRBV5-4 with TRBJ1-2; D not resolved. The CDR3 loop spans 12 amino acids. Between the trimmed V and J ends, which lost 0 bases and 8 bases, there was a span of 8 bases. CDR1 SGHNT and CDR2 YYREEE come from the germline V gene (reference sequence). The CDR3 nucleotides read TGTGCCAGCAGCTTGGATAGAAACGGCTACACCTTC. Amino acid sequence: CASSLDRNGYTF.

The CDR3 DNA follows: TGTGCCAGCAGTGAGACAGGGGGCGGGTACGAGCAGTACTTC. It is translated as CASSETGGGYEQYF. J is TRBJ2-7 and V is TRBV6-1, with 10 positions matching TRBD1. CDR3 length equals 14 residues. Trimming at V came to 3 bases and at J to 4 bases, leaving 3 bases not matched to a gene. Per the germline V gene, CDR1 is MNHNS and CDR2 is SASEGT.

The chain couples TRBV6-5 to TRBJ1-2; maybe TRBD1 (6 bases). Germline CDR1 reads MNHEY; CDR2 reads SVGAGI. The CDR3 contains 14 residues. V lost 6 bases, J lost 2 bases, and 13 bases lay in between. This CDR3 is CASSLDRNNYGYTF. The CDR3 DNA follows: TGTGCCAGCAGCTTGGACAGAAACAACTATGGCTACACCTTC.

The genes are TRBV5-1 and TRBJ2-5; D call uncertain. This CDR3 has 13 amino acids. Germline V gene sequence: CDR1 SGHRS, CDR2 YFSETQ. V was pared by 2 bases and J by 1 base, with 6 bases between. The CDR3 protein is CASSLHLQETQYF. CDR3 nucleotide sequence: TGCGCCAGCAGCTTACACCTCCAAGAGACCCAGTACTTC.

In its sample, this clone was seen a few times. V and J are TRBV5-6 and TRBJ2-2, with 11 bases identical to TRBD2. Germline loops: CDR1 SGHDT, CDR2 YYEEEE. After removal of 4 bases from V and 5 bases from J, the junction contained 7 bases not matched to a gene. The CDR3 has 16 amino acids. Written as DNA, the CDR3 is TGTGCCAGCAGCAGATTAGCGGGAGGGCCGACCGGGGAGCTGTTTTTT. Its protein is CASSRLAGGPTGELFF.

The chain couples TRBV19 to TRBJ1-2, with D unclear. The CDR3 spans 11 residues. Trimming stripped 7 bases from V and 5 bases from J, with 8 bases between. CDR1 LNHDA and CDR2 SQIVND come from the germline V gene (reference sequence). DNA for the CDR3: TGTGCCAGTACGGAGGGATATGGCTACACCTTC. Encoded protein: CASTEGYGYTF.